The text below deals with one T cell receptor (beta chain). Its antigen is as yet unknown. This sample is drawn from a study of metastatic and nonmetastatic thyroid tumors. Study summary: Repertoires from malignant and benign thyroid patients were compared across blood and tumor or nodule tissue.

General study findings and limits: Reportedly, malignant thyroid tumors had significantly higher TCR beta diversity than benign nodules, in blood and tumor.

The CDR3 has 15 residues. Germline-derived CDR1 and CDR2 are GTSNPN and SVGIG (reference sequence). V gave up 0 bases and J gave up 6 bases; unmatched junction bases: 5. TCRdb reassembled clones from the PCR reads with MiXCR. The sample contains about 48,000 clones, roughly a fifth of which appear only once. All patients were treatment-naive before thyroid surgery. The clonotype comes from a male donor with papillary thyroid cancer or a benign thyroid nodule (not recorded which). Some clones in this sample may be carry-over from other donors' samples. The sample comprised blood. The V call is TRBV30, the J call TRBJ2-3; 11 nucleotides line up with TRBD1. The CDR3 loop reads CAWSVGTGGLDTQYF. In DNA, the CDR3 is TGTGCCTGGAGTGTAGGGACAGGGGGTTTGGATACGCAGTATTTT.